This T cell receptor beta chain was identified during a study of Graves' ophthalmopathy and Graves' hyperthyroidism. The term stable hyperthyroidism indicated an absence of ophthalmopathy within 18 months of follow-up. Patients with other autoimmune diseases, uncontrolled infections, pregnancy or lactation were excluded. The PBMC fraction was derived from under 11 ml of fresh peripheral blood. Study observations and caveats: Blood contained most expanded thyroid clonotypes exceeding 0.001 frequency.

As to this clonotype: Its matching antigen is unknown.

Investigators amplified TCR beta CDR3 regions from RNA transcripts. The workflow started with a first-round RT-PCR run with HTBI primers and then moved on to a second-round multiplex PCR. TCRdb redid the calling of the multiplex PCR reads with MiXCR, one entry per CDR3 protein. The sample lists under 800,000 distinct CDR3 sequences, about a fifth occurring once. The sample taken for sequencing was peripheral blood. This sequence was found in a woman under 30 with stable Graves' hyperthyroidism. Some clones in this sample may be carry-over from other donors' samples.

The CDR3 protein is CASKGTCLAKNIQYF. The DNA for the CDR3 is TGTGCCAGCAAGGGAACATGCCTAGCCAAAAACATTCAGTACTTC. The chain uses TRBV28 and TRBJ2-4; no clear D. This CDR3 spans 15 amino acids. Per germline, CDR1 MDHEN and CDR2 SYDVKM. Trimming took 7 bases from V and 0 from J, leaving 13 bases between them.